These 28 T cell receptor beta chains originate from one sample sequenced in a study of CD8+ T cells in alopecia areata. Treatment in this sample: oral pan-JAK inhibitor, 5-10 mg twice daily. RNA was isolated and reverse transcribed to cDNA, the sequencing template. Here immunoSEQ multiplex PCR was the method, and the copy in TCRdb shows in-frame clones only, minus some. This sample has 150,000 to 200,000 clones; just under 65% occur once, and the top ten carry under 1.5%. The sequencing used CD4+ T cells sorted from blood, collected around week 50, from a patient treated with tofacitinib. Receptors originate from a human donor with alopecia areata.

This clone was counted many times. The V call is TRBV6-1, the J call TRBJ1-6; 7 nucleotides line up with TRBD1. V was clipped by 3 bases and J by 11 bases; unmatched bases: 7. Germline values: CDR1 MNHNS, CDR2 SASEGT. The CDR3 is 14 residues long. CDR3 coding DNA: TGTGCCAGCAGTGACAGACCAGGGGGACCACCCCTCCACTTT. It translates to CASSDRPGGPPLHF.

This clone has a handful of counts. The V gene is TRBV30, the J gene TRBJ2-1; D might be TRBD1 or TRBD2, each matching 5 bases. The CDR3 runs 14 residues. Germline V gene lookup returns CDR1 GTSNPN and CDR2 SVGIG (reference sequence). V was cut by 0 bases and J by 9 bases, with 15 bases left in between. The CDR3 loop reads CAWSVLGPVGEQFF. The CDR3 DNA sequence: TGTGCCTGGAGTGTACTGGGACCAGTAGGTGAGCAGTTCTTC.

This clone was seen more than once but under ten times. The genes are TRBV19 and TRBJ2-3; a possible D gene is TRBD2 (7 bases). This CDR3 comprises 15 residues. CDR1 is LNHDA and CDR2 is SQIVND in the germline V gene (reference sequence). Between the trimmed V and J ends, which lost 8 bases and 0 bases, there was a span of 15 bases. The CDR3 sequence is CASSSGGPSTDTQYF. The DNA for the CDR3 is TGTGCCAGTTCATCCGGGGGGCCAAGCACAGATACGCAGTATTTT.

This clone was counted a few times. CDR3 DNA sequence: TGTGCCAGCTCATCCCGACAGGGGGATGAGCAGTTCTTC. It codes for CASSSRQGDEQFF. The chain couples TRBV18 to TRBJ2-1; the match to TRBD1 covers 9 bases. The CDR3 sequence is 13 residues long. After removal of 5 bases from V and 8 bases from J, the junction contained 4 bases not matched to a gene. Germline CDR1 reads KGHSH; CDR2 reads LQKENI.

This clone came up a few times. The rearrangement links TRBV9 to TRBJ2-3; 10 bases agree with TRBD1. CDR1 is SGDLS and CDR2 is YYNGEE in the germline V gene. V lost 4 bases and J lost 5; bases outside the gene matches: 4. The CDR3 consists of 14 residues. The CDR3 sequence: CASSLDRGRDTQYF. The CDR3 region has the DNA TGTGCCAGCAGCCTTGACAGGGGGCGAGATACGCAGTATTTT.

This clone was picked up a small number of times. The chain combines TRBV5-1 with TRBJ1-1; D might be TRBD1 (5 bases). This CDR3 spans 14 amino acids. V lost 4 bases to trimming and J lost 5 bases, with 15 bases between them. CDR1 is SGHRS and CDR2 is YFSETQ in the germline V gene. The CDR3: CASSPLGVATEAFF. The CDR3 bases are TGCGCCAGCAGCCCTCTAGGGGTAGCAACTGAAGCTTTCTTT.

This clone was counted only a few times. The gene calls are TRBV2 and TRBJ2-4; D not resolved. There are 17 residues in the CDR3. Germline V CDR1 and CDR2: SNHLY, FYNNEI. V lost 4 bases to trimming and J lost 5 bases, with 21 bases between them. The CDR3 DNA reads as TGTGCCAGCAGTGTGAGAAGGGCCAACCAAGGCGAAAACATTCAGTACTTC. Translated: CASSVRRANQGENIQYF. The full variable domain, completed using reference TRBV2 and TRBJ2-4, is EPEVTQTPSHQVTQMGQEVILRCVPISNHLYFYWYRQILGQKVEFLVSFYNNEISEKSEIFDDQFSVERPDGSNFTLKIRSTKLEDSAMYFCASSVRRANQGENIQYFGAGTRLSVL.

This chain joins TRBV5-1 and TRBJ1-1, with D maybe TRBD1 (6 bases). Trimming stripped 0 bases from V and 4 bases from J, with 13 bases between. The CDR3 runs 15 residues. Germline assignment: CDR1 SGHRS and CDR2 YFSETQ. The CDR3 is CASSLALFRGTEAFF. The CDR3 region has the DNA TGCGCCAGCAGCTTGGCGCTGTTCAGGGGCACTGAAGCTTTCTTT.

In its sample, this clone was seen a few times. This chain uses TRBV29-1 with TRBJ2-3, with 12 nucleotides matching TRBD2. Trimming at V came to 1 base and at J to 1 base, leaving 0 bases not matched to a gene. Germline assignment: CDR1 SQVTM and CDR2 ANQGSEA. This CDR3 contains 15 residues. The CDR3 loop reads CSVEGTSGGTDTQYF. CDR3 DNA sequence: TGCAGCGTTGAAGGGACTAGCGGGGGCACAGATACGCAGTATTTT.

The J gene is TRBJ2-1, the V gene TRBV2; the match to TRBD2 covers 7 bases. V lost 6 bases, J lost 0 bases, and 11 bases stayed unmatched. This CDR3 has 17 residues. Germline CDR1 and CDR2: SNHLY and FYNNEI. CDR3 amino acids: CASSVETSRSSYNEQFF. DNA for the CDR3: TGTGCCAGCAGCGTAGAGACTAGCAGGAGCTCCTACAATGAGCAGTTCTTC.

Note on this clone: At the DNA level, this CDR3 is encoded by other sequences in the same sample as well. The chain uses TRBV5-1 and TRBJ2-5; 8 bases line up with TRBD2. CDR1 SGHRS and CDR2 YFSETQ come from the germline V gene. There are 13 residues in the CDR3. V lost 3 bases, J lost 5 bases, and 3 bases stayed unmatched. CDR3 protein: CASSSGGGETQYF. In nucleotides, the CDR3 is TGCGCCAGCAGCTCTGGCGGGGGGGAGACCCAGTACTTC.

The V and J genes are TRBV6-5 and TRBJ2-7; the match to TRBD2 covers 7 bases. Per germline, CDR1 MNHEY and CDR2 SVGAGI. The CDR3 totals 13 residues. V was pared by 6 bases and J by 1 base, with 3 bases of the junction left unmatched. CDR3 bases: TGTGCCAGCAGGGCGGGGGTGTCCTACGAGCAGTACTTC. Translated, it gives CASRAGVSYEQYF.

The chain links TRBV27 to TRBJ2-7, with unresolved D. The CDR3 consists of 13 residues. CDR1 and CDR2 from the germline V gene are MNHEY and SMNVEV (reference sequence). Trimming left V 5 bases short and J 6 bases short, with 14 bases between. CDR3 amino acids: CASSASLLLEQYF. DNA of the CDR3: TGTGCCAGCAGTGCCAGTCTTTTGCTCGAGCAGTACTTC.

The chain combines TRBV7-7 with TRBJ2-5; 13 nucleotides agree with TRBD2. There are 15 residues in the CDR3. After removal of 5 bases from V and 4 bases from J, the junction contained 4 bases not matched to a gene. The germline gives CDR1 SSHAT, CDR2 FNYEAQ (reference sequence). The CDR3 DNA reads as TGTGCCAGCAGCCAAGGACTAGCGGGAGTAGAGACCCAGTACTTC. As protein: CASSQGLAGVETQYF.

The chain employs TRBV9 and TRBJ2-2, with D maybe TRBD1 (6 bases). Trimming took 2 bases from V and 4 from J, leaving 12 bases between them. The CDR3 runs 15 residues. Germline CDR1 SGDLS, CDR2 YYNGEE. The CDR3 DNA follows: TGTGCCAGCAGCGTGTCACAGGGAAGCACCGGGGAGCTGTTTTTT. It yields the protein CASSVSQGSTGELFF.

The chain employs TRBV15 and TRBJ1-4; TRBD1 matches at 7 bases. This CDR3 spans 15 amino acids. The germline gives CDR1 LNHNV, CDR2 YYDKDF (reference sequence). V dropped 5 bases and J dropped 7; count of bases not matched to a gene: 10. The CDR3 coding sequence is TGTGCCACCAGCGACACGACAGGGCAAAGTGAAAAACTGTTTTTT. It is translated as CATSDTTGQSEKLFF.

This clone was recorded only once. The chain joins TRBV12-5 to TRBJ1-1, with 7 bases fitting TRBD1. The CDR3 covers 17 residues. V gave up 3 bases and J gave up 5 bases; unmatched junction bases: 15. Germline-derived CDR1 and CDR2 are LGHNT and FRNRAP. The CDR3 DNA sequence: TGTGCTAGTGGTTTAGACCAGGGGGGTATATCTGGAACTGAAGCTTTCTTT. Its protein product is CASGLDQGGISGTEAFF.

The chain is built from TRBV4-2 and TRBJ1-1; unclear D gene. Germline lookup yields CDR1 LGHNA and CDR2 YNFKEQ. Trimming took 4 bases from V and 0 from J, leaving 12 bases between them. The CDR3 totals 15 residues. CDR3: CASSPSQQVNTEAFF. The CDR3 DNA is TGTGCCAGCAGCCCCTCTCAGCAGGTGAACACTGAAGCTTTCTTT.

The J gene is TRBJ2-6, the V gene TRBV5-6, with D uncertain. The CDR3 has 17 amino acids. Germline V lookup: CDR1 SGHDT, CDR2 YYEEEE. Between the trimmed V and J ends, which lost 5 bases and 2 bases, there was a span of 17 bases. In nucleotides, the CDR3 is TGTGCCAGCAGTCGCTTGGATAGAGGTGCTGGGGCCAACGTCCTGACTTTC. Protein: CASSRLDRGAGANVLTF.

This chain joins TRBV6-1 and TRBJ2-1; TRBD2 aligns across 10 bases. V shed 4 bases and J 6 bases; nucleotides not matched to a gene: 9. CDR1 and CDR2 (germline): MNHNS, SASEGT. CDR3 length: 16 residues. As DNA, the CDR3 is TGTGCCAGCAGTGGGCAACTAGCGGGGCGGATCAATGAGCAGTTCTTC. It encodes CASSGQLAGRINEQFF.

The chain recombines TRBV7-2 with TRBJ1-5; D gene ambiguous. The length of the CDR3 is 14 residues. V gave up 1 base and J gave up 4 bases, with 8 bases separating them. The germline CDR1 and CDR2 sequences are SGHTA and FQGNSA. CDR3 amino acids: CASSLVPGNQPQHF. The DNA for the CDR3 is TGTGCCAGCAGCTTAGTCCCAGGAAATCAGCCCCAGCATTTT.

Comment on this clone: The sample carries other DNA sequences with the same CDR3. V is TRBV29-1 and J is TRBJ2-4; 11 positions match TRBD1. Germline V lookup: CDR1 SQVTM, CDR2 ANQGSEA. The V gene end was trimmed by 6 bases and the J gene end by 5 bases; junction bases not matched to a gene: 0. This CDR3 contains 12 residues. CDR3 sequence reads: CSVGQGENIQYF. DNA of the CDR3: TGCAGCGTGGGACAGGGGGAAAACATTCAGTACTTC.

The rearrangement joins TRBV9 to TRBJ2-7; unclear D gene. Deletions cut 3 bases from V and 5 bases from J, with 9 bases between. The CDR3 covers 12 residues. Germline V lookup: CDR1 SGDLS, CDR2 YYNGEE. As DNA, the CDR3 is TGTGCCAGCAGCGGAACCTGGGACGAGCAGTACTTC. This encodes CASSGTWDEQYF. Drawing the rest from reference TRBV9 and TRBJ2-7, the complete variable domain is DSGVTQTPKHLITATGQRVTLRCSPRSGDLSVYWYQQSLDQGLQFLIQYYNGEERAKGNILERFSAQQFPDLHSELNLSSLELGDSALYFCASSGTWDEQYFGPGTRLTVT.

The rearrangement joins TRBV27 to TRBJ2-7, with D unresolved. V lost 2 bases to trimming and J lost 3 bases, with 8 bases between them. Germline V CDR1 and CDR2: MNHEY, SMNVEV (reference sequence). CDR3 length: 13 amino acids. The CDR3 loop is CASSLTPFYEQYF. For the CDR3, the DNA is TGTGCCAGCAGTTTAACCCCATTCTACGAGCAGTACTTC.

This clone was counted only a few times. CDR3 sequence reads: CTSSSAPDRGHTDTQYF. CDR3 nucleotide sequence: TGCACCAGCAGCTCAGCACCGGACAGAGGGCACACAGATACGCAGTATTTT. V and J are TRBV1 and TRBJ2-3; the table's D call, TRBD1, was not checked against the DNA. TRBV1 is a pseudogene locus. The CDR3 covers 17 residues.

Only a few counts were recorded for this clone. The rearrangement links TRBV20-1 to TRBJ1-2; 9 nucleotides match TRBD1. Trimming removed 3 bases from V and 8 bases from J; junction bases left unmatched: 1. Germline CDR1 reads DFQATT; CDR2 reads SNEGSKA (reference sequence). CDR3 length: 11 residues. In DNA form, the CDR3 reads TGCAGTGCTAGGGGACAGGGAGGCTACACCTTC. The encoded protein is CSARGQGGYTF.

The chain couples TRBV9 to TRBJ2-2, with TRBD2 matching over 7 bases. The germline V gene has CDR1 SGDLS and CDR2 YYNGEE. V was pared by 0 bases and J by 4 bases, with 3 bases of the junction left unmatched. The CDR3 extends over 15 amino acids. The CDR3 protein is CASSVEPSGTGELFF. In DNA form, the CDR3 reads TGTGCCAGCAGCGTAGAACCTAGCGGCACCGGGGAGCTGTTTTTT.

The chain is built from TRBV5-1 and TRBJ1-1; D is uncertain. In germline, CDR1 is SGHRS, CDR2 YFSETQ. The CDR3 runs 14 residues. The V end lost 2 bases, the J end lost 1 base, and 9 bases lay between the germline ends. CDR3 sequence (DNA): TGCGCCAGCAGCTTAGGCCAGACGAACACTGAAGCTTTCTTT. It codes for CASSLGQTNTEAFF.